Given below is one T cell receptor (beta chain) in context. The target antigen is unknown. The sample belongs to a study of cytomegalovirus exposure and HLA in healthy donors. Study details: Most donors, 70% to 85% of a few hundred genotyped, fell in the Caucasian-associated ancestry cluster.

PCR involved 60 Vbeta and 13 Jbeta primers. Measured with immunoSEQ multiplex PCR; TCRdb has only the in-frame clones, and not every one. The profile shows more than 140,000 clones, roughly 81% of them singletons. General study points: Using a false discovery rate of 0.05, a later analysis showed that around 16,000 TCR beta sequences were associated with HLA alleles. Later work showed greater clonal expansion in HLA-associated TCR beta chains than in equally common others.

The V gene's germline CDR1 is MNHEY and CDR2 SMNVEV (reference sequence). Trimming took 5 bases from V and 3 from J; bases not matched to a gene: 9. This CDR3 is built from 15 residues. The sequence was obtained from a female donor in good health and CMV-seronegative. This chain connects TRBV27 to TRBJ2-7, with 8 nucleotides matching TRBD1. The source material was PBMCs. This CDR3 is CASSNRDRSNYEQYF. The CDR3 nucleotides are TGTGCCAGCAGTAACCGGGACAGGTCTAACTACGAGCAGTACTTC.